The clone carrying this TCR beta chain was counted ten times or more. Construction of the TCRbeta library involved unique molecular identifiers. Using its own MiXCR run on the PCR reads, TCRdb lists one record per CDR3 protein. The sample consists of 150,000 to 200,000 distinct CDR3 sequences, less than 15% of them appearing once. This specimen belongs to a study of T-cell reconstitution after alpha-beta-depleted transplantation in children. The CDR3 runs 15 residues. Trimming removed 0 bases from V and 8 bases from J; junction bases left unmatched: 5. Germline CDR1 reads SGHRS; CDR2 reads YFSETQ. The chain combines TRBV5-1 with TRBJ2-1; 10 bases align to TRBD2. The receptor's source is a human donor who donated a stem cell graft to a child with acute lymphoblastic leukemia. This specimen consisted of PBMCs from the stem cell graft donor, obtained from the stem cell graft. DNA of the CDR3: TGCGCCAGCAGCTTGGCTAGCGGGAGTCTGTATGAGCAGTTCTTC. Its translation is CASSLASGSLYEQFF.